The T cell receptor (beta chain) under discussion was sequenced for a study of early T cells in non-severe SARS-CoV-2 infection. Individually, cDNA molecules had unique molecular identifiers attached to them. TCRdb re-derived calls from the 5' RACE reads in MiXCR, one entry per CDR3 protein. The sample holds tens of thousands of distinct CDR3 sequences; almost 5.5% are singletons and the top ten take roughly 6.3%. The sample holds many counts of this clonotype. The CDR3 length is 11 residues. The germline V gene has CDR1 SQVTM and CDR2 ANQGSEA. Trimming shortened V by 4 bases and J by 4 bases, and 7 bases separated the two germline ends.

Sequenced here: whole blood, sampled at baseline. This receptor was taken from an adult who was a healthcare worker with PCR-confirmed SARS-CoV-2 infection or an uninfected control (not recorded which). The chain carries TRBV29-1 and TRBJ1-1; D unresolved. CDR3 DNA sequence: TGCAGCGTTGCTCGGGGCACTGAAGCTTTCTTT. Encoded protein: CSVARGTEAFF.